These 14 T cell receptor beta chains were all obtained from the same sample, sequenced in a study of T-cell memory formation after mild COVID-19. In TCRdb, the 5' RACE reads were re-called with MiXCR into one record per CDR3 protein. The sample carries 300,000 to 400,000 distinct CDR3 sequences, 25% to 30% recorded once. Source material: PBMCs or a T cell subset sorted from them (not recorded which). The receptor source for this set is an adult woman who had mild COVID-19 (a few samples of this study predate the infection). Cell type and time point are not known.

The V and J genes are TRBV10-3 and TRBJ1-1; the D gene is possibly TRBD1 (5 bases). The CDR3 is made up of 12 amino acids. V was trimmed by 10 bases and J by 2 bases, leaving 11 bases between them. The V gene's germline CDR1 is ENHRY and CDR2 SYGVKD. The CDR3 is CATDSPNTEAFF. CDR3 DNA: TGTGCCACAGACAGCCCTAACACTGAAGCTTTCTTT.

This clonotype was counted ten times or more. The chain employs TRBV18 and TRBJ2-1, with 11 positions matching TRBD2. The length of the CDR3 is 15 residues. The trim removed 3 bases at V and 8 bases at J, leaving 6 bases unmatched. The V gene's germline CDR1 is KGHSH and CDR2 LQKENI. CDR3 sequence: CASSPGLAGGHEQFF. The CDR3 bases are TGTGCCAGCTCACCCGGTCTAGCGGGAGGCCATGAGCAGTTCTTC.

Concerning this clonotype itself: The junction departs from germline at one end; a sequencing error may be responsible. The rearrangement uses TRBV5-1 and TRBJ1-1; weak D call: TRBD1 (6 bases). Germline assignment: CDR1 SGHRS and CDR2 YFSETQ. This CDR3 is 17 amino acids long. The CDR3 sequence: CASSLVTGMVLNTEVFF. CDR3 in DNA: TGCGCCAGCAGCTTGGTTACAGGGATGGTTTTGAACACTGAAGTTTTCTTT.

The chain carries TRBV6-5 and TRBJ2-7; maybe TRBD1 (6 bases). Per germline, CDR1 MNHEY and CDR2 SVGAGI. The germline V and J ends were trimmed by 5 bases and 3 bases, with 20 bases remaining between them. The CDR3 runs to 16 residues. In nucleotides, the CDR3 is TGTGCCAGCAGTACCCCGGACAGTCCGGGGAACTACGAGCAGTACTTC. It encodes CASSTPDSPGNYEQYF.

The CDR3 spells CASSLERLGETQYF. Written as DNA, the CDR3 is TGTGCCAGCAGCTTAGAACGGCTCGGGGAGACCCAGTACTTC. This chain joins TRBV11-2 and TRBJ2-5, with D uncertain. Trimming shortened V by 0 bases and J by 5 bases, and 10 bases separated the two germline ends. CDR3 size: 14 residues. Per germline, CDR1 SGHAT and CDR2 FQNNGV.

This clonotype was detected a few times. V is TRBV6-2 or TRBV6-3 and J is TRBJ2-1; 7 bases are shared with TRBD1. J gave up 2 bases and V 6 bases, and 4 bases lay outside the gene matches. The germline V gene encodes CDR1 MNHEY and CDR2 SVGEGT. CDR3 length: 14 residues. In DNA, the CDR3 is TGTGCCAGCAGCTTTACAGGGGCCTACAATGAGCAGTTCTTC. Residues: CASSFTGAYNEQFF.

This clonotype was seen a few times. The chain joins TRBV7-2 to TRBJ2-1; D ambiguous. Germline V gene lookup returns CDR1 SGHTA and CDR2 FQGNSA. Deletions cut 5 bases from V and 3 bases from J, with 8 bases between. The CDR3 consists of 13 residues. The CDR3 DNA sequence: TGTGCCAGCAGCAACACGGACTACAATGAGCAGTTCTTC. This codes for CASSNTDYNEQFF.

This clonotype has a handful of counts. The rearrangement joins TRBV9 to TRBJ2-1; D possibly corresponds to TRBD1 (6 bases). CDR3 length equals 15 residues. Per the germline V gene, CDR1 is SGDLS and CDR2 is YYNGEE. V lost 5 bases, J lost 2 bases, and 14 bases lay in between. CDR3 residues: CASSRRDTTYNEQFF. As DNA, the CDR3 is TGTGCCAGCAGTAGACGGGACACCACCTACAATGAGCAGTTCTTC.

The table lists this clonotype with many counts. The J gene is TRBJ2-1, the V gene TRBV5-1; D gene uncertain. CDR3 size: 15 residues. The germline gives CDR1 SGHRS, CDR2 YFSETQ. V lost 0 bases to trimming and J lost 4 bases, with 11 bases between them. The CDR3 here is CASSLGGGVYNEQFF. CDR3 DNA sequence: TGCGCCAGCAGCTTGGGAGGTGGGGTTTACAATGAGCAGTTCTTC.

This clonotype was detected only a few times. The V gene is TRBV4-3, the J gene TRBJ2-3; D may be TRBD1 (6 bases). CDR1 and CDR2 (germline): LGHNA, YSLEER. V shed 0 bases and J shed 2 bases, with 9 bases lying between them. The CDR3 is 15 amino acids. This CDR3 reads CASSQEDSYTDTQYF. The CDR3 nucleotides are TGCGCCAGCAGCCAAGAGGACAGTTACACAGATACGCAGTATTTT.

The rearrangement uses TRBV9 and TRBJ2-5, with TRBD2 as a possible D gene (6 bases). Germline assignment: CDR1 SGDLS and CDR2 YYNGEE. V was pared by 6 bases and J by 0 bases, with 24 bases between. The CDR3 totals 18 residues. CDR3 sequence: CASTREGGGGAYQETQYF. The CDR3 DNA reads as TGTGCCAGCACCCGTGAAGGAGGAGGCGGGGCGTACCAAGAGACCCAGTACTTC.

This rearrangement joins TRBV5-1 to TRBJ2-2; D ambiguous. The V and J ends lost 0 bases and 0 bases respectively, with 9 bases between them. The CDR3 covers 16 residues. Germline CDR1 and CDR2: SGHRS and YFSETQ. The CDR3 nucleotides are TGCGCCAGCAGCTTGGCGGTGATCCCGAACACCGGGGAGCTGTTTTTT. Its translation is CASSLAVIPNTGELFF.

This chain uses TRBV2 with TRBJ2-7; tentative D call: TRBD2 (5 bases). Between the trimmed V and J ends, which lost 8 bases and 3 bases, there was a span of 11 bases. Germline V gene data show CDR1 as SNHLY and CDR2 as FYNNEI. The CDR3 has 12 residues. The DNA for the CDR3 is TGTGCCAGCCGAGAAAGCGGCTACGAGCAGTACTTC. It specifies CASRESGYEQYF.

CDR3 DNA sequence: TGCAGTGCTAGAGTCTCGGGAACCGCTAATACTGCAACTAATGAAAAACTGTTTTTT. Its translation is CSARVSGTANTATNEKLFF. The V gene is TRBV20-1, the J gene TRBJ1-4; D is undetermined. Trimming cost V 1 base and J 0 bases, with 21 bases left between them. In germline, CDR1 is DFQATT, CDR2 SNEGSKA (reference sequence). The CDR3 totals 19 residues.